These T cell receptor beta chains were read from a single sample in a study of cytomegalovirus exposure and HLA in healthy donors. Method: immunoSEQ multiplex PCR; TCRdb's copy keeps in-frame clones and lacks some. The sample contains around 40,000 clones, around 90% of which appear only once. Source material: PBMCs. The receptor set was obtained from a woman aged 40 to 50 in good health and CMV-seropositive. CDR3s leave out the opening cysteine and the closing phenylalanine or tryptophan. Fields, in order: J gene, V gene, D gene, CDR3 length, CDR3 protein. The D gene is left open where the match is weak.

j_gene: TRBJ2-5
v_gene: TRBV7-6
d_gene: TRBD1
len: 16
CDR3aa: ASSQTGTGGPTGVTQY

j_gene: TRBJ2-1
v_gene: TRBV5-6
d_gene: TRBD2
len: 14
CDR3aa: ASSSGLAGTYNEQF

j_gene: TRBJ2-7
v_gene: TRBV2
d_gene: .
len: 12
CDR3aa: ASSVNRPTYEQY

j_gene: TRBJ1-2
v_gene: TRBV6-1
d_gene: .
len: 12
CDR3aa: ASSFRAGNYGYT

j_gene: TRBJ2-3
v_gene: TRBV7-9
d_gene: TRBD2
len: 13
CDR3aa: ASTVSGSRPDTQY

j_gene: TRBJ1-4
v_gene: TRBV5-1
d_gene: .
len: 13
CDR3aa: ASSYLGAPEEKLF

j_gene: TRBJ1-1
v_gene: TRBV30
d_gene: .
len: 9
CDR3aa: AWSEGRVAF

j_gene: TRBJ2-7
v_gene: TRBV25-1
d_gene: TRBD1
len: 11
CDR3aa: ASEPGQGHEQY

j_gene: TRBJ2-7
v_gene: TRBV5-1
d_gene: .
len: 12
CDR3aa: ASSLEGGNYEQY

j_gene: TRBJ2-5
v_gene: TRBV18
d_gene: TRBD2
len: 15
CDR3aa: ASSRMTSGGPQETQY

j_gene: TRBJ2-1
v_gene: TRBV5-4
d_gene: TRBD2
len: 16
CDR3aa: ASSYRLAGASAYNEQF

j_gene: TRBJ1-1
v_gene: TRBV7-9
d_gene: .
len: 15
CDR3aa: ASSLVWGGQPNTEAF

j_gene: TRBJ1-2
v_gene: TRBV7-9
d_gene: TRBD1
len: 14
CDR3aa: ASSAQSDRGEDGYT

j_gene: TRBJ2-2
v_gene: TRBV2
d_gene: .
len: 12
CDR3aa: ASRPGTNTGELF

j_gene: TRBJ1-2
v_gene: TRBV5-4
d_gene: .
len: 13
CDR3aa: ASSPGPPIPYGYT

j_gene: TRBJ1-5
v_gene: TRBV28
d_gene: .
len: 14
CDR3aa: ATHGQAGKRNQPQH

j_gene: TRBJ2-7
v_gene: TRBV7-3
d_gene: TRBD1
len: 15
CDR3aa: ASSLGTGGLSSYEQY

j_gene: TRBJ1-4
v_gene: TRBV11-2
d_gene: .
len: 12
CDR3aa: ASSPGLPNEKLF

j_gene: TRBJ1-5
v_gene: TRBV19
d_gene: .
len: 13
CDR3aa: ASSPVGGPIQPQH

j_gene: TRBJ2-1
v_gene: TRBV5-1
d_gene: TRBD2
len: 13
CDR3aa: ASSLGLAGPDEQF

j_gene: TRBJ1-5
v_gene: TRBV19
d_gene: .
len: 13
CDR3aa: ASSPTLYSNQPQH

j_gene: TRBJ1-2
v_gene: TRBV5-6
d_gene: TRBD1
len: 15
CDR3aa: ASSLRGKTGAYYGYT

j_gene: TRBJ2-3
v_gene: TRBV6-6
d_gene: .
len: 10
CDR3aa: ATVQDTDTQY

j_gene: TRBJ2-1
v_gene: TRBV27
d_gene: TRBD2
len: 13
CDR3aa: ASSSGRAGGSPQF

j_gene: TRBJ2-3
v_gene: TRBV5-4
d_gene: TRBD2
len: 13
CDR3aa: ASSLGGTNTDTQY

j_gene: TRBJ2-5
v_gene: TRBV7-9
d_gene: TRBD2
len: 12
CDR3aa: ASSLSGGKETQY

j_gene: TRBJ2-7
v_gene: TRBV5-1
d_gene: .
len: 9
CDR3aa: ASGQGNEQY

j_gene: TRBJ2-5
v_gene: TRBV10-1
d_gene: TRBD2
len: 11
CDR3aa: ASSGTSLETQY

j_gene: TRBJ2-7
v_gene: TRBV5-4
d_gene: TRBD1
len: 13
CDR3aa: ASSPTGTGFYEQY

j_gene: TRBJ1-4
v_gene: TRBV27
d_gene: TRBD1
len: 16
CDR3aa: ASSFRTGGVVANEKLF

j_gene: TRBJ2-2
v_gene: TRBV19
d_gene: TRBD1
len: 12
CDR3aa: AGRTGGNTGELF

j_gene: TRBJ2-5
v_gene: TRBV2
d_gene: TRBD2
len: 13
CDR3aa: ASSDEGLAGKTQY

j_gene: TRBJ1-2
v_gene: TRBV19
d_gene: TRBD1
len: 13
CDR3aa: ASSSPDRGSRGYT

j_gene: TRBJ2-1
v_gene: TRBV9
d_gene: .
len: 13
CDR3aa: ASSAGLSSYNEQF

j_gene: TRBJ2-7
v_gene: TRBV21-1
d_gene: .
len: 13
CDR3aa: ASSKKGAGAYEQY

j_gene: TRBJ1-2
v_gene: TRBV6-5
d_gene: .
len: 12
CDR3aa: ASSYGVSGLGYT

j_gene: .
v_gene: TRBV12-5
d_gene: .
len: 13
CDR3aa: ASGQYGTYSYEQY

j_gene: TRBJ2-5
v_gene: TRBV30
d_gene: TRBD2
len: 14
CDR3aa: AWRTGTSGGQETQY

j_gene: TRBJ1-5
v_gene: TRBV6-1
d_gene: .
len: 17
CDR3aa: ASSEIYSRTSYSNQPQH

j_gene: TRBJ2-3
v_gene: TRBV19
d_gene: TRBD2
len: 12
CDR3aa: ASSSWDYSDTQY

j_gene: TRBJ2-2
v_gene: TRBV6-1
d_gene: .
len: 12
CDR3aa: ASISGANTGELF

j_gene: TRBJ2-5
v_gene: TRBV6-5
d_gene: .
len: 12
CDR3aa: ASSYPAGGETQY